The present T cell receptor (beta chain) was sequenced within a study of shared clonotypes between healthy human individuals. The study, taken as a whole, reports: Generation probabilities of non-shared clonotypes were lower (relative to those shared by all four donors). The sharing of roughly 5% of naive CD4 clonotypes was seen across several donors. Estimated clonotype richness was generally higher in naive than memory subsets.

As regards this clone: The target antigen is unknown. Other DNA sequences within the sample encode an identical CDR3.

CD45RO-negative, CCR7-selected cells formed the naive CD8 fraction, which excluded terminally differentiated effector memory CD45RA+ cells. The CDR3 has 15 amino acids. The ends lost 5 bases at V and 1 base at J; junction bases unmatched: 4. Germline V CDR1 and CDR2: MNHEY, SMNVEV (reference sequence). The repertoire was sequenced with immunoSEQ multiplex PCR; TCRdb's copy has only in-frame clones and lacks some. The table records about 2.1 million clones, about 93% of them present only once. Sample: naive CD8+ T cells from PBMCs. The chain joins TRBV27 to TRBJ1-5, with TRBD1 matching 8 bases. The receptor was isolated from a young man in good health. Some clones in this sample may be carry-over from other donors' samples. The CDR3 spells CASSPRTGSNQPQHF. The CDR3 DNA follows: TGTGCCAGCAGTCCCCGGACAGGGAGCAATCAGCCCCAGCATTTT.